The T cell receptor beta chain described here comes from a study of blood T cell repertoires in COVID-19. Authors' methods: Amplified reference gene primers provided the basis for estimating nucleated cell counts. TCRdb's table, derived via immunoSEQ multiplex PCR, lists solely in-frame clones and lacks some. V and J calls plus clone size are reproduced from that table; the DNA served to infer D and trimming. The sample lists 300,000 to 400,000 clones, roughly 90% occurring once. Patients of the Seattle cohort, enrolled during active infection, were followed longitudinally. The junction had 3 bases not matched to a gene; V was cut back by 2 bases and J by 2 bases. The CDR3 is made up of 17 amino acids. The germline V gene has CDR1 KGHSH and CDR2 LQKENI.

The sample was peripheral blood. The J gene is TRBJ2-2, the V gene TRBV18, with TRBD2 matching 12 bases. This clonotype was sampled from a man aged 30 to 45 with COVID-19, enrolled during active disease. The CDR3 here is CASSPETSGSNTGELFF. The CDR3 DNA sequence: TGTGCCAGCTCACCAGAGACTAGCGGGAGTAACACCGGGGAGCTGTTTTTT.